These 28 T cell receptor beta chains share one sample of origin, sequenced in a study of cytomegalovirus exposure and HLA in healthy donors. Amplification used 60 Vbeta primers and 13 Jbeta primers. TCRdb's copy holds only in-frame clones and misses some; the assay was immunoSEQ multiplex PCR. The sample consists of 90,000 to 110,000 clones, approximately 76% of them appearing once. Sequencing was performed on PBMCs. Source of these receptors: a woman between 45 and 65 years old in good health and CMV-seropositive.

The V gene is TRBV7-2, the J gene TRBJ2-3; a possible D gene is TRBD2 (6 bases). V was trimmed by 5 bases and J by 2 bases, leaving 14 bases between them. This CDR3 comprises 15 residues. CDR1 is SGHTA, CDR2 FQGNSA, per germline. CDR3 bases: TGTGCCAGCAGCCTCGGGACGGGAGTCACAGATACGCAGTATTTT. Amino acids: CASSLGTGVTDTQYF.

The chain combines TRBV5-1 with TRBJ1-4; D remains ambiguous. Trimming removed 0 bases at V and 1 base at J, with 10 bases between. The CDR3 loop spans 16 amino acids. Germline-derived CDR1 and CDR2 are SGHRS and YFSETQ. CDR3 coding DNA: TGCGCCAGCAGCTTGGGTGACTCCCAAACTAATGAAAAACTGTTTTTT. It specifies CASSLGDSQTNEKLFF.

Of note for this clone: Within the sample, other DNA sequences also encode this same CDR3. This sequence joins TRBV5-1 and TRBJ2-7, with a tentative D call TRBD1 (5 bases). The germline V gene has CDR1 SGHRS and CDR2 YFSETQ. V lost 5 bases, J lost 3 bases, and 9 bases lay in between. This CDR3 has 12 residues. The CDR3 loop is CASSGQGYEQYF. In nucleotides, the CDR3 is TGCGCCAGCAGTGGCCAGGGCTACGAGCAGTACTTC.

The V call is TRBV6-5, the J call TRBJ1-2; the D gene is possibly TRBD1 (5 bases). V was clipped by 6 bases and J by 7 bases, with 18 bases between them. The CDR3 is made up of 14 amino acids. Germline V CDR1 and CDR2: MNHEY, SVGAGI. The CDR3 is CASSRPGGMGGYTF. DNA for the CDR3: TGTGCCAGCAGCCGCCCTGGGGGGATGGGTGGCTACACCTTC.

CDR3 DNA sequence: TGTGCCAGCAGCTTTCGACTAGCGGGAGGGTACAATGAGCAGTTCTTC. Amino acids: CASSFRLAGGYNEQFF. The chain combines TRBV5-8 with TRBJ2-1; 14 bases agree with TRBD2. This CDR3 region has 16 residues. V was clipped by 2 bases and J by 4 bases; unmatched bases: 2. Germline lookup yields CDR1 SGHTS and CDR2 YDEGEE.

The chain couples TRBV28 to TRBJ2-1, with 7 bases matching TRBD2. Trimming cost V 2 bases and J 3 bases; bases outside gene matches: 4. This CDR3 has 15 residues. Germline-derived CDR1 and CDR2 are MDHEN and SYDVKM. CDR3 nucleotide sequence: TGTGCCAGCAGTTTAAGGGGAGGGGTCTACAATGAGCAGTTCTTC. Encoded protein: CASSLRGGVYNEQFF.

Turning to this clone: At one of its ends the junction is not consistent with the germline gene, which may arise from a read error. Other DNA variants within this sample encode the same CDR3. The chain recombines TRBV15 with TRBJ2-1; no firm D call. This CDR3 region has 12 residues. In germline, CDR1 is LNHNV, CDR2 YYDKDF (reference sequence). The DNA of the CDR3 is TGCGCCACCAGCAGACAATACAATGAGCAGTTCTTC. Translated, it gives CATSRQYNEQFF.

The V call is TRBV7-9, the J call TRBJ1-2, with 7 bases matching TRBD1. V trimming: 2 bases; J trimming: 5 bases; junction bases outside the gene matches: 14. The CDR3 has 17 residues. Germline V gene sequence: CDR1 SEHNR, CDR2 FQNEAQ (reference sequence). The CDR3 reads CASSLTETGPSTYGYTF. The DNA for the CDR3 is TGTGCCAGCAGCTTAACTGAGACAGGGCCCTCAACTTATGGCTACACCTTC.

This chain uses TRBV4-3 with TRBJ2-1; 8 bases match TRBD2. The CDR3 sequence is 16 residues long. CDR1 is LGHNA, CDR2 YSLEER, per germline. V lost 0 bases to trimming and J lost 7 bases; unmatched junction nucleotides: 8. The CDR3 nucleotides are TGCGCCAGCAGCCAAGATACTAGCGGTCCGGGAAATGAGCAGTTCTTC. Its translation is CASSQDTSGPGNEQFF.

The gene calls are TRBV11-2 and TRBJ2-5; no firm D call. TRBJ2-7 explains the end of the DNA better; the J call may be wrong. Looked up from germline, CDR1 is SGHAT and CDR2 is FQNNGV. The CDR3 consists of 14 residues. In nucleotides, the CDR3 is TGTGCCAGCAGCTTACGTCGAAGCTCCTACGAGCAGTACTTC. Translation: CASSLRRSSYEQYF.

This chain links TRBV5-4 with TRBJ2-7; 8 nucleotides match TRBD1. Germline trimming cut 3 bases from V and 0 bases from J; bases unmatched to any gene: 8. Germline V gives CDR1 SGHNT, CDR2 YYREEE (reference sequence). This CDR3 is built from 16 residues. The CDR3 DNA sequence: TGTGCCAGCAGCTCGTCCCGGGACAGGATCTCCTACGAGCAGTACTTC. Encoded protein: CASSSSRDRISYEQYF.

This chain joins TRBV12-5 and TRBJ2-1, with D maybe TRBD2 (5 bases). Trimming cost V 1 base and J 0 bases, with 13 bases left between them. This CDR3 contains 17 residues. Per germline, CDR1 LGHNT and CDR2 FRNRAP. The CDR3 nucleotides read TGTGCTAGTGGTTTGGGTGGAGGACGGCTCTCCTACAATGAGCAGTTCTTC. Translation: CASGLGGGRLSYNEQFF.

The chain couples TRBV2 to TRBJ1-3; 8 bases line up with TRBD1. The CDR3 totals 15 residues. The V gene end was trimmed by 7 bases and the J gene end by 4 bases; junction bases not matched to a gene: 9. CDR1 and CDR2 (germline): SNHLY, FYNNEI. DNA for the CDR3: TGTGCCAGCACCCCCTCCAGGGGGCAAGGAAACACCATATATTTT. This translates into CASTPSRGQGNTIYF. Looking up the rest from reference TRBV2 and TRBJ1-3 gives the full variable domain: EPEVTQTPSHQVTQMGQEVILRCVPISNHLYFYWYRQILGQKVEFLVSFYNNEISEKSEIFDDQFSVERPDGSNFTLKIRSTKLEDSAMYFCASTPSRGQGNTIYFGEGSWLTVV.

The J gene is TRBJ2-7, the V gene TRBV6-5, with TRBD2 matching over 8 bases. The germline CDR1 and CDR2 sequences are MNHEY and SVGAGI. This CDR3 contains 16 residues. V lost 2 bases to trimming and J lost 4 bases; unmatched junction nucleotides: 10. This CDR3 reads CASSYASGGLTYEQYF. The CDR3 bases are TGTGCCAGCAGTTACGCGAGCGGGGGCTTGACGTACGAGCAGTACTTC.

This chain joins TRBV6-4 and TRBJ1-1; a weak D match, TRBD1 (5 bases). Germline CDR1 and CDR2: MRHNA and SNTAGT. This CDR3 is built from 13 residues. V lost 3 bases and J lost 1, with 6 bases in between. The CDR3 loop reads CASSEGRNTEAFF. In DNA, the CDR3 is TGTGCCAGCAGTGAGGGGCGGAACACTGAAGCTTTCTTT.

CDR3 DNA sequence: TGTGCCAGCAGTTACTCGAGTACAGGGGTCTGGGCTGGCTACACCTTC. Its protein is CASSYSSTGVWAGYTF. The V call is TRBV6-5, the J call TRBJ1-2; 7 nucleotides align to TRBD1. V shed 0 bases, J shed 7 bases, and the junction held 11 bases outside the gene matches. Germline CDR1 is MNHEY and CDR2 is SVGAGI. This CDR3 has 16 amino acids.

This sequence joins TRBV5-1 and TRBJ2-5; 10 nucleotides align to TRBD2. The V and J ends lost 0 bases and 4 bases, in that order; junction bases with no gene match: 3. This CDR3 contains 15 residues. The germline CDR1 and CDR2 sequences are SGHRS and YFSETQ. The CDR3 here is CASSLEASGGETQYF. CDR3 nucleotides: TGCGCCAGCAGCTTGGAGGCTAGCGGGGGAGAGACCCAGTACTTC.

The rearrangement uses TRBV5-4 and TRBJ2-4; D is perhaps TRBD1 (7 bases). CDR3 size: 14 residues. Between the trimmed V and J ends, which lost 1 base and 6 bases, there was a span of 11 bases. CDR1 and CDR2 (germline): SGHNT, YYREEE (reference sequence). The CDR3 is CASSLNRGGNIQYF. The CDR3 nucleotides are TGTGCCAGCAGCTTGAACAGGGGAGGAAACATTCAGTACTTC.

This chain joins TRBV15 and TRBJ1-4; 9 bases agree with TRBD1. The germline V gene has CDR1 LNHNV and CDR2 YYDKDF (reference sequence). The CDR3 consists of 14 residues. Trimming cost V 5 bases and J 6 bases; bases outside gene matches: 4. CDR3 nucleotide sequence: TGTGCCACCAGCCACCGGGACAGGGATGAAAAACTGTTTTTT. It encodes CATSHRDRDEKLFF.

This clone was seen more than once but under ten times. The rearrangement uses TRBV5-6 and TRBJ2-7; 9 positions match TRBD1. V gave up 2 bases and J gave up 3 bases; unmatched junction bases: 9. The CDR3 extends over 16 amino acids. Germline CDR1 reads SGHDT; CDR2 reads YYEEEE. The CDR3 sequence is CASSFNRGRINYEQYF. The CDR3, as DNA: TGTGCCAGCAGCTTCAACAGGGGGCGCATTAACTACGAGCAGTACTTC.

The chain carries TRBV6-1 and TRBJ1-2; 9 nucleotides line up with TRBD1. Germline lookup yields CDR1 MNHNS and CDR2 SASEGT. V lost 1 base, J lost 5 bases, and 5 bases stayed unmatched. The CDR3 is 15 amino acids. The CDR3 region has the DNA TGTGCCAGCAGTGAAGGGGGACAGGGAGTATATGGCTACACCTTC. It codes for CASSEGGQGVYGYTF.

The DNA for the CDR3 is TGTGCCAGCAGCTTAGAACTAGCCACCCTCTACGAGCAGTACTTC. Translated: CASSLELATLYEQYF. The chain uses TRBV7-2 and TRBJ2-7; perhaps TRBD2 as D (6 bases). CDR3 size: 15 residues. V was cut by 1 base and J by 3 bases, with 13 bases left in between. CDR1 SGHTA and CDR2 FQGNSA come from the germline V gene. Full variable domain (remainder filled in from reference TRBV7-2 and TRBJ2-7): GAGVSQSPSNKVTEKGKDVELRCDPISGHTALYWYRQSLGQGLEFLIYFQGNSAPDKSGLPSDRFSAERTGGSVSTLTIQRTQQEDSAVYLCASSLELATLYEQYFGPGTRLTVT.

The chain recombines TRBV10-3 with TRBJ1-1; no definite D call. Per germline, CDR1 ENHRY and CDR2 SYGVKD. The CDR3 consists of 12 residues. Trimming shortened V by 2 bases and J by 8 bases, and 9 bases separated the two germline ends. CDR3 region: CAISENSWEAFF. The CDR3 DNA reads as TGTGCCATCAGTGAGAACAGTTGGGAAGCTTTCTTT.

The gene calls are TRBV19 and TRBJ2-1, with TRBD2 matching 13 bases. Germline loops: CDR1 LNHDA, CDR2 SQIVND (reference sequence). After removal of 9 bases from V and 2 bases from J, the junction contained 7 bases not matched to a gene. The CDR3 length is 16 residues. CDR3 sequence reads: CASGLAGVGTYNEQFF. The CDR3 nucleotides read TGTGCCAGCGGACTAGCGGGAGTGGGAACCTACAATGAGCAGTTCTTC.

This chain links TRBV28 with TRBJ2-1; 7 bases align to TRBD1. Germline loops: CDR1 MDHEN, CDR2 SYDVKM. The CDR3 sequence is 14 residues long. V trimming: 1 base; J trimming: 8 bases; junction bases outside the gene matches: 5. CDR3 nucleotide sequence: TGTGCCAGCAGTTTATTGGGACAGTTCGATGAGCAGTTCTTC. Amino acid sequence: CASSLLGQFDEQFF.

This chain joins TRBV5-6 and TRBJ1-3; possibly TRBD1 for D (5 bases). The germline gives CDR1 SGHDT, CDR2 YYEEEE. The CDR3 covers 13 residues. Trimming removed 2 bases from V and 8 bases from J, with 11 bases in between. DNA for the CDR3: TGTGCCAGCAGCTTAGGGGAGGGCCACACCATATATTTT. It specifies CASSLGEGHTIYF.

V gene TRBV5-1 combines with J gene TRBJ2-3; TRBD2 matches at 15 bases. The CDR3 runs to 19 residues. Germline CDR1 and CDR2: SGHRS and YFSETQ. V dropped 4 bases and J dropped 0; count of bases not matched to a gene: 9. CDR3 loop: CASSPGLAGGLFSTDTQYF. In nucleotides, the CDR3 is TGCGCCAGCAGCCCGGGACTAGCGGGGGGCCTTTTTAGCACAGATACGCAGTATTTT.

The chain is built from TRBV10-3 and TRBJ2-7; 9 positions agree with TRBD1. The CDR3 runs to 13 residues. CDR1 and CDR2 (germline): ENHRY, SYGVKD. The J segment lost 4 bases and the V segment lost 6 bases, leaving 4 bases of the junction unmatched. The CDR3 reads CAIRAGTGYEQYF. Here the CDR3 DNA reads TGTGCCATCAGGGCCGGGACAGGGTACGAGCAGTACTTC.